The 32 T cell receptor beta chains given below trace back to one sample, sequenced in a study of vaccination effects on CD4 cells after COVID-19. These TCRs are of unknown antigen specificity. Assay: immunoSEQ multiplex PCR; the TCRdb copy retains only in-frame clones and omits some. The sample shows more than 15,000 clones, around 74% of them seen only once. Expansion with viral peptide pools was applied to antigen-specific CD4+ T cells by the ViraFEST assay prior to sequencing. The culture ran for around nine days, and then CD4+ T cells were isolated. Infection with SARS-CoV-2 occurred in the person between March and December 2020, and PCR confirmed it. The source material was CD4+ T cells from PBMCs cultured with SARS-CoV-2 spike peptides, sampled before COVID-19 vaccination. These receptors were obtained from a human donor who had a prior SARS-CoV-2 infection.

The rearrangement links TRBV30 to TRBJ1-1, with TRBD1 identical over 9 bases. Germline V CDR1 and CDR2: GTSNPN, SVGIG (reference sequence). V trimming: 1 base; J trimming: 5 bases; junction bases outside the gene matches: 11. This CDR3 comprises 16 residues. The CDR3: CAWSAWGQGGGTEAFF. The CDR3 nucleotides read TGTGCCTGGAGTGCTTGGGGACAGGGAGGTGGGACTGAAGCTTTCTTT. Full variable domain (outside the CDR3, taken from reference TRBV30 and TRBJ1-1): SQTIHQWPATLVQPVGSPLSLECTVEGTSNPNLYWYRQAAGRGLQLLFYSVGIGQISSEVPQNLSASRPQDRQFILSSKKLLLSDSGFYLCAWSAWGQGGGTEAFFGQGTRLTVV.

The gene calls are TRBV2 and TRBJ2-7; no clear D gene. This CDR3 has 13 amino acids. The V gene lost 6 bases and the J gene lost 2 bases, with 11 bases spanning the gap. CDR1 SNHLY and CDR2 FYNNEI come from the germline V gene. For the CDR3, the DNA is TGTGCCAGCAGCCGGCAGCGACCCTACGAGCAGTACTTC. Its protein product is CASSRQRPYEQYF.

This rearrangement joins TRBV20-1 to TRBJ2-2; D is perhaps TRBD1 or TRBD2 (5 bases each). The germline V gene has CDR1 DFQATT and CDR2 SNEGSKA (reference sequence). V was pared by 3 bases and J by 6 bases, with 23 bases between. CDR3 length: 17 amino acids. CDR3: CSASRSGQVSHPGELFF. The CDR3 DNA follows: TGCAGTGCTAGTCGGTCGGGGCAGGTCTCCCACCCCGGGGAGCTGTTTTTT.

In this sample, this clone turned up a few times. Written as DNA, the CDR3 is TGTGCCAGCAGTCCCACGGACGGGGGAGTTGGCTACACCTTC. Translated: CASSPTDGGVGYTF. The rearrangement links TRBV27 to TRBJ1-2; perhaps TRBD1 as D (5 bases). The CDR3 contains 14 residues. Germline values: CDR1 MNHEY, CDR2 SMNVEV (reference sequence). V lost 5 bases and J lost 7, with 17 bases in between.

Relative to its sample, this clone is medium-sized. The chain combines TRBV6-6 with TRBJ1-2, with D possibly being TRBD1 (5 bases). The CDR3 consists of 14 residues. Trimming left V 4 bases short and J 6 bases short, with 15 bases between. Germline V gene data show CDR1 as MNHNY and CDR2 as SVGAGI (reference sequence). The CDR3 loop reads CASSFRDPLHGYTF. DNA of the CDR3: TGTGCCAGCAGTTTCCGGGACCCACTACATGGCTACACCTTC.

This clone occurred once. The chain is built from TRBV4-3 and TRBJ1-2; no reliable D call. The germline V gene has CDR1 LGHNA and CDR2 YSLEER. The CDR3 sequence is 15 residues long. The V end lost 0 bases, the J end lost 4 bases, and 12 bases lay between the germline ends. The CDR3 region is CASSQDSHLTYGYTF. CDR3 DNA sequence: TGCGCCAGCAGCCAAGATTCACACCTAACCTATGGCTACACCTTC.

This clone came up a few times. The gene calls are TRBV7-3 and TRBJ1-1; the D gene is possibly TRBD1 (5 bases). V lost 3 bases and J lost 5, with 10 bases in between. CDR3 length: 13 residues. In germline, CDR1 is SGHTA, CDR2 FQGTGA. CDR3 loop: CASSFRDGTEAFF. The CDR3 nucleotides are TGTGCCAGCAGCTTCAGGGATGGGACTGAAGCTTTCTTT.

The CDR3 DNA reads as TGTGCCAGTAGTATAGGTGCGCAGGCGGGCCCACCCCTCCACTTT. As protein: CASSIGAQAGPPLHF. The chain combines TRBV19 with TRBJ1-6; D is ambiguous. The CDR3 runs 15 residues. CDR1 and CDR2 from the germline V gene are LNHDA and SQIVND (reference sequence). V lost 1 base and J 11 bases, leaving 15 bases between the germline ends. The variable domain in full, completed from reference TRBV19 and TRBJ1-6, reads DGGITQSPKYLFRKEGQNVTLSCEQNLNHDAMYWYRQDPGQGLRLIYYSQIVNDFQKGDIAEGYSVSREKKESFPLTVTSAQKNPTAFYLCASSIGAQAGPPLHFGNGTRLTVT.

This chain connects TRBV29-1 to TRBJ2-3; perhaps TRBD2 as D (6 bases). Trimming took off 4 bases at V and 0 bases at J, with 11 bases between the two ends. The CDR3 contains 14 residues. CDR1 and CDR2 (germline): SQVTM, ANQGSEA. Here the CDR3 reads CSVGVGTSTDTQYF. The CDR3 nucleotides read TGCAGCGTTGGGGTGGGGACTAGCACAGATACGCAGTATTTT.

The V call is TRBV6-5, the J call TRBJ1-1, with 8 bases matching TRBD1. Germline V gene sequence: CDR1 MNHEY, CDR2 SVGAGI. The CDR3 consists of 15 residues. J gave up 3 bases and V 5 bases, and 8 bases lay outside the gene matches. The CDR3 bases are TGTGCCAGCAGTCAGCGACAGGGGTTCGACACTGAAGCTTTCTTT. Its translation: CASSQRQGFDTEAFF.

CDR3 bases: TGTGCCAGCAGCTTAGGCCAGCAACTGGAAGCTTTCTTT. Residues: CASSLGQQLEAFF. This rearrangement joins TRBV7-8 to TRBJ1-1; no reliable D call. This CDR3 is 13 amino acids long. V was trimmed by 1 base and J by 8 bases, leaving 11 bases between them. Per germline, CDR1 SGHVS and CDR2 FQNEAQ.

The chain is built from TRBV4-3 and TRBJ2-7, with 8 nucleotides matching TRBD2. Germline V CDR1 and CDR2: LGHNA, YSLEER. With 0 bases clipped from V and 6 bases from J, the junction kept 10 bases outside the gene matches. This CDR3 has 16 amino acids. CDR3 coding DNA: TGCGCCAGCAGCCAAGAATATTTGGAGAGCGGGAGCGAGCAGTACTTC. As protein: CASSQEYLESGSEQYF.

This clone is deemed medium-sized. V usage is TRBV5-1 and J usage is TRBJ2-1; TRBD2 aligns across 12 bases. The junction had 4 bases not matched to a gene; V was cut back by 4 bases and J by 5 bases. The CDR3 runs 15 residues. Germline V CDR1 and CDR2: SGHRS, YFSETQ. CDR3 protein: CASSRRLAGDNEQFF. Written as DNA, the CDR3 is TGCGCCAGCAGCCGTCGACTAGCGGGAGACAATGAGCAGTTCTTC.

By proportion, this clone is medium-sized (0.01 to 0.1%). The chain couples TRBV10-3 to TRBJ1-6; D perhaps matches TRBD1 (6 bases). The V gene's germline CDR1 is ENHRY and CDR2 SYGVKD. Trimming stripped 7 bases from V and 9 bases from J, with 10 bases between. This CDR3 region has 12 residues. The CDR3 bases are TGTGCCATCAACAGGGTGGGTTCACCCCTCCACTTT. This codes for CAINRVGSPLHF.

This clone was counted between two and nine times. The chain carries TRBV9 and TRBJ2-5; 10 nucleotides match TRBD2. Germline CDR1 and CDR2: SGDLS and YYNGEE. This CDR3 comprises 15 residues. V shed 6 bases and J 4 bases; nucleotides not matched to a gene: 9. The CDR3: CASTPIAGGLETQYF. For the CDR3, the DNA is TGTGCCAGCACCCCGATAGCGGGAGGTTTAGAGACCCAGTACTTC.

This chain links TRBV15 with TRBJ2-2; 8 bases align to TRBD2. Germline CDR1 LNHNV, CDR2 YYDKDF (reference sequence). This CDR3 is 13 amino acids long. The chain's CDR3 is CAAAGGESGELFF. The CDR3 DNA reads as TGTGCGGCTGCGGGGGGCGAGTCCGGGGAGCTGTTTTTT.

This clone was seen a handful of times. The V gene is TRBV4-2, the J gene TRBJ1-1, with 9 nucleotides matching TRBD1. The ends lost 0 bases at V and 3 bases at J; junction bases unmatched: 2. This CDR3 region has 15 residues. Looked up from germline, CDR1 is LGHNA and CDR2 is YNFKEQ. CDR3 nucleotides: TGTGCCAGCAGCCAAGAGTGGACAGGGGACACTGAAGCTTTCTTT. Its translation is CASSQEWTGDTEAFF.

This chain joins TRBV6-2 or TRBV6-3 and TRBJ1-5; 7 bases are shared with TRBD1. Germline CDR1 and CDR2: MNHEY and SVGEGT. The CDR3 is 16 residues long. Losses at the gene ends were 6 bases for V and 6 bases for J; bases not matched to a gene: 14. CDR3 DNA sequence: TGTGCCAGCAGCCCTTTGTCAGAGGGGGCAAGTCAGCCCCAGCATTTT. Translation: CASSPLSEGASQPQHF.

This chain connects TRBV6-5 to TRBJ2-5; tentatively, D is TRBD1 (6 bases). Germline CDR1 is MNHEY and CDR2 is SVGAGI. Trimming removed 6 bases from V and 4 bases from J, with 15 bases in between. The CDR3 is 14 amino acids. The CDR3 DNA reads TGTGCCAGCAGCCCACTAGGGGGTGGAGAGACCCAGTACTTC. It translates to CASSPLGGGETQYF.

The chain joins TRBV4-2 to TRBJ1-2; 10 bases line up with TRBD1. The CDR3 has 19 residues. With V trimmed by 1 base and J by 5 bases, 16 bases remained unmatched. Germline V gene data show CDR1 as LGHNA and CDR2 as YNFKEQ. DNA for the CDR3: TGTGCCAGCAGCCAAGCGGGTCCCCTGGACAGGGGGGGCACATATGGCTACACCTTC. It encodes CASSQAGPLDRGGTYGYTF.

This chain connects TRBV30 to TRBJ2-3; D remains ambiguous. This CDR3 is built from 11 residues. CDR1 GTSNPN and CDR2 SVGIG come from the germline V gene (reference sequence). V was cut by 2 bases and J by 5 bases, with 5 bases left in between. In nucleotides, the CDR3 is TGTGCCTGGAGTCAAAGAGATACGCAGTATTTT. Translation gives CAWSQRDTQYF.

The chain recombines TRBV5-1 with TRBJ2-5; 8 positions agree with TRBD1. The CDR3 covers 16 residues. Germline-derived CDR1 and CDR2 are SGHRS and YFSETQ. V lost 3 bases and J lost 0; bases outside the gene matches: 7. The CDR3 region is CASSYGDRGDQETQYF. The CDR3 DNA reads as TGCGCCAGCAGCTACGGCGACAGGGGAGACCAAGAGACCCAGTACTTC.

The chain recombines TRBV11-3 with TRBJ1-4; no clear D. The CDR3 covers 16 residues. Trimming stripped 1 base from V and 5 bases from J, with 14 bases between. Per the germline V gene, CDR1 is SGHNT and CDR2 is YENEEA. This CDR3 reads CASSLVTGSLNEKLFF. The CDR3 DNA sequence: TGTGCCAGCAGCTTAGTGACCGGGTCCCTAAATGAAAAACTGTTTTTT.

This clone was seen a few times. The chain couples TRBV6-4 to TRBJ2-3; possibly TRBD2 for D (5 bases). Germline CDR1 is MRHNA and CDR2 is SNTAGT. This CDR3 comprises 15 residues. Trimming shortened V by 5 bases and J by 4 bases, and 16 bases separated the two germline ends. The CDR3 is CASSQLPEGPDTQYF. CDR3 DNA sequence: TGTGCCAGCAGTCAGCTACCCGAGGGTCCAGATACGCAGTATTTT.

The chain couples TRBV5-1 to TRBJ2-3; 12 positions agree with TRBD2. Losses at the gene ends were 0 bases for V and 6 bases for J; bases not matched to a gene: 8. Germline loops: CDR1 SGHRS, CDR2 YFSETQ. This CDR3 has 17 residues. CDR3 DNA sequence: TGCGCCAGCAGCTTGGCCCTAGCGGGGGGGTTCAGCGATACGCAGTATTTT. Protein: CASSLALAGGFSDTQYF.

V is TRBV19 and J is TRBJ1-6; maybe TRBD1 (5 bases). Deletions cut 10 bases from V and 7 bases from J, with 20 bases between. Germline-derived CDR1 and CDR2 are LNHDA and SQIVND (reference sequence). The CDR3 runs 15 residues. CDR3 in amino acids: CATKETGTGNSPLHF. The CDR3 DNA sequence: TGTGCCACAAAAGAAACCGGGACGGGGAATTCACCCCTCCACTTT.

CDR3 residues: CASSYLLGGISSYNEQFF. The CDR3 DNA follows: TGTGCCAGCAGTTACTTATTAGGGGGGATAAGCTCCTACAATGAGCAGTTCTTC. The genes are TRBV6-2 or TRBV6-3 and TRBJ2-1; the D gene could be TRBD1 or TRBD2 (6 bases each). The CDR3 is 18 residues long. With 1 base removed from V and 0 bases from J, the gap between germline ends came to 16 bases. CDR1 is MNHEY, CDR2 SVGEGT, per germline.

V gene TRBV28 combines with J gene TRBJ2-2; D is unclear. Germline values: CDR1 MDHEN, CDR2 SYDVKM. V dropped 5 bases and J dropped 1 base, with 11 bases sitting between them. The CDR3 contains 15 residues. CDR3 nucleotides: TGTGCCAGCAGTCCCCGGGTGATGAACACCGGGGAGCTGTTTTTT. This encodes CASSPRVMNTGELFF.

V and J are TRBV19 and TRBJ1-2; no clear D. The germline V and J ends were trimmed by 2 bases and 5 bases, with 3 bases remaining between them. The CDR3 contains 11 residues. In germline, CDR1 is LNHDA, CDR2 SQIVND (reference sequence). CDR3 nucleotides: TGTGCCAGTAGTATAAGATATGGCTACACCTTC. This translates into CASSIRYGYTF.

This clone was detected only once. The CDR3 loop reads CASSQGGRRYNEQFF. CDR3 nucleotides: TGTGCCAGCAGCCAAGGAGGGAGGAGGTACAATGAGCAGTTCTTC. The chain carries TRBV3-1 (or the pseudogene TRBV3-2) and TRBJ2-1, with a tentative D call TRBD2 (6 bases). The V gene lost 1 base and the J gene lost 4 bases, with 11 bases spanning the gap. This CDR3 is built from 15 residues. Per germline, CDR1 LGHDT and CDR2 YNNKEL (reference sequence).

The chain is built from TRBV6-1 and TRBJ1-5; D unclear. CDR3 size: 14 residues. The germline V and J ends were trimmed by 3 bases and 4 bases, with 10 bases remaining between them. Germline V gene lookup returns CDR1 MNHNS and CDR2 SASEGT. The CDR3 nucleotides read TGTGCCAGCAGTGAGGCGCAATTAAATCAGCCCCAGCATTTT. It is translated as CASSEAQLNQPQHF.

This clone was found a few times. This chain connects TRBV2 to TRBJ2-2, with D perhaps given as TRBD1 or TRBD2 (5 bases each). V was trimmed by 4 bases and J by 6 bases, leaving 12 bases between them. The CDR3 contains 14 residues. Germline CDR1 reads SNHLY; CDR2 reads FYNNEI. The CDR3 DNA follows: TGTGCCAGCAGTGTCATGGGGACCCCCGGGGAGCTGTTTTTT. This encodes CASSVMGTPGELFF.